This passage covers 24 T cell receptor beta chains from one sample sequenced in a study of T cell responses to AZD1222 COVID-19 vaccine. Sequencing was performed with immunoSEQ multiplex PCR; in TCRdb, only in-frame clones are kept and a portion is missing. Of 98,000 or so clones listed, over 85% are singletons. The material was peripheral blood, obtained on day 0 of MenACWY control vaccination. The source is an adult in good health.

This clone was observed once. The gene calls are TRBV7-9 and TRBJ2-7; unclear D gene. The CDR3 extends over 12 amino acids. Trimming left V 2 bases short and J 4 bases short, with 6 bases between. Germline V lookup: CDR1 SEHNR, CDR2 FQNEAQ (reference sequence). CDR3 coding DNA: TGTGCCAGCAGCTTAATTAGTTACGAGCAGTACTTC. This codes for CASSLISYEQYF.

V is TRBV4-3 and J is TRBJ2-2; 8 nucleotides line up with TRBD2. CDR1 is LGHNA, CDR2 YSLEER, per germline. The CDR3 loop spans 16 amino acids. Trimming cost V 5 bases and J 1 base; bases outside gene matches: 6. CDR3 in DNA: TGCGCCAGCAGCGTCGGCGGGGGGAAGAACACCGGGGAGCTGTTTTTT. The encoded protein is CASSVGGGKNTGELFF.

J is TRBJ1-3 and V is TRBV19; D call uncertain. The ends were cut back, 7 bases at V and 0 bases at J, with 19 bases in the middle. Germline lookup yields CDR1 LNHDA and CDR2 SQIVND (reference sequence). The CDR3 sequence is 17 residues long. CDR3 DNA sequence: TGTGCCAGTATAGCCACAGCAACCCTTCTCTCTGGAAACACCATATATTTT. It encodes CASIATATLLSGNTIYF.

The chain links TRBV15 to TRBJ2-1; D not resolved. CDR3 size: 14 residues. V lost 4 bases to trimming and J lost 0 bases, with 7 bases between them. Germline CDR1 LNHNV, CDR2 YYDKDF (reference sequence). CDR3 bases: TGTGCCACCAGCAAAATTCCCTCCTACAATGAGCAGTTCTTC. Translating gives CATSKIPSYNEQFF.

The genes are TRBV9 and TRBJ2-1; the D gene is possibly TRBD1 (6 bases). Trimming stripped 4 bases from V and 3 bases from J, with 17 bases between. Germline CDR1 and CDR2: SGDLS and YYNGEE. This CDR3 contains 16 residues. CDR3 coding DNA: TGTGCCAGCAGCCCCCCGCGACAGGATGGCTACAATGAGCAGTTCTTC. It specifies CASSPPRQDGYNEQFF.

This chain connects TRBV19 to TRBJ1-5; possible D gene TRBD1, 5 bases. Per the germline V gene, CDR1 is LNHDA and CDR2 is SQIVND (reference sequence). This CDR3 spans 15 amino acids. Trimming removed 4 bases from V and 3 bases from J, with 13 bases in between. In DNA, the CDR3 is TGTGCCAGTAGTAGGGACGGCCGGCCCAATCAGCCCCAGCATTTT. Translated: CASSRDGRPNQPQHF.

J is TRBJ1-2 and V is TRBV5-4, with D perhaps TRBD1 (5 bases). V lost 4 bases, J lost 3 bases, and 13 bases lay in between. CDR3 length: 14 residues. Germline loops: CDR1 SGHNT, CDR2 YYREEE (reference sequence). The CDR3 region is CASSTTTGYYGYTF. The CDR3, as DNA: TGTGCCAGCAGCACCACCACAGGCTACTATGGCTACACCTTC.

This rearrangement joins TRBV7-8 to TRBJ1-2, with 10 bases that match TRBD1. The J segment lost 4 bases and the V segment lost 5 bases, leaving 7 bases of the junction unmatched. Germline values: CDR1 SGHVS, CDR2 FQNEAQ. CDR3 length: 15 residues. CDR3 sequence (DNA): TGTGCCAGCAGCCCCGGGACAGGGGATAGCTATGGCTACACCTTC. Encoded protein: CASSPGTGDSYGYTF.

The chain links TRBV6-5 to TRBJ1-5; no clear D gene. Germline lookup yields CDR1 MNHEY and CDR2 SVGAGI. This CDR3 has 14 residues. V was clipped by 2 bases and J by 7 bases, with 12 bases between them. The CDR3: CASSYLEGSQPQHF. The CDR3 coding sequence is TGTGCCAGCAGTTACCTGGAGGGCAGCCAGCCCCAGCATTTT.

The V and J genes are TRBV7-2 and TRBJ2-7; the D gene is possibly TRBD2 (7 bases). The germline V gene has CDR1 SGHTA and CDR2 FQGNSA. Trimming stripped 1 base from V and 1 base from J, with 11 bases between. This CDR3 has 15 amino acids. The CDR3 DNA follows: TGTGCCAGCAGCTTAGACGGGGGGCCATCCTACGAGCAGTACTTC. It is translated as CASSLDGGPSYEQYF.

The chain has TRBV30 and TRBJ1-6; D may be TRBD1 (5 bases). The V and J ends lost 2 bases and 8 bases respectively, with 10 bases between them. The CDR3 totals 13 residues. Germline loops: CDR1 GTSNPN, CDR2 SVGIG (reference sequence). CDR3 sequence: CAWSQGQDSPLHF. CDR3 nucleotides: TGTGCCTGGAGTCAAGGACAAGATTCACCCCTCCACTTT.

The V call is TRBV28, the J call TRBJ1-1, with TRBD1 as a possible D gene (5 bases). From germline, CDR1 is MDHEN and CDR2 SYDVKM. This CDR3 is built from 14 residues. The V end lost 7 bases, the J end lost 3 bases, and 15 bases lay between the germline ends. The CDR3 DNA is TGTGCCAGCACCCTAAGGGGAGGGGACACTGAAGCTTTCTTT. Translating gives CASTLRGGDTEAFF.

The genes are TRBV24-1 and TRBJ2-5; 8 bases agree with TRBD2. The CDR3 is 15 amino acids. The germline CDR1 and CDR2 sequences are KGHDR and SFDVKD. V trimming: 1 base; J trimming: 2 bases; junction bases outside the gene matches: 2. This chain's CDR3 is CATSDFERGQETQYF. The CDR3 DNA sequence: TGTGCCACCAGTGATTTTGAGCGGGGGCAAGAGACCCAGTACTTC.

The chain employs TRBV19 and TRBJ1-4; a possible D gene is TRBD1 (5 bases). The V and J ends lost 4 bases and 10 bases respectively, with 13 bases between them. CDR3 length equals 13 residues. Germline CDR1 and CDR2: LNHDA and SQIVND (reference sequence). CDR3 in amino acids: CASSKDPGGKLFF. CDR3 DNA sequence: TGTGCCAGTAGTAAAGATCCGGGGGGAAAACTGTTTTTT.

This chain's CDR3 is CASSTRGVAKNIQYF. DNA for the CDR3: TGTGCCAGCAGCACCCGAGGGGTGGCCAAAAACATTCAGTACTTC. The gene calls are TRBV13 and TRBJ2-4, with D perhaps matching TRBD1 or TRBD2 (5 bases each). CDR3 length equals 15 residues. The V end was cut by 5 bases, the J end by 1 base, with 12 bases between. Germline V lookup: CDR1 PRHDT, CDR2 FYEKMQ (reference sequence).

The gene calls are TRBV6-1 and TRBJ2-1; a possible D gene is TRBD2 (6 bases). V was trimmed by 4 bases and J by 0 bases, leaving 16 bases between them. CDR3 size: 17 residues. The V gene's germline CDR1 is MNHNS and CDR2 SASEGT. CDR3 bases: TGTGCCAGCAGTGTAGTACTAGCTACTAACTCCTACAATGAGCAGTTCTTC. Its protein product is CASSVVLATNSYNEQFF.

V usage is TRBV6-5 and J usage is TRBJ1-1; TRBD1 aligns across 9 bases. With V trimmed by 1 base and J by 9 bases, 3 bases remained unmatched. CDR1 is MNHEY and CDR2 is SVGAGI in the germline V gene. The CDR3 contains 13 residues. CDR3 sequence: CASSYWTGEKAFF. Here the CDR3 DNA reads TGTGCCAGCAGTTACTGGACAGGGGAAAAAGCTTTCTTT.

This sequence joins TRBV29-1 and TRBJ1-1; a weak D match, TRBD1 (6 bases). V lost 4 bases, J lost 2 bases, and 14 bases lay in between. The CDR3 sequence is 14 residues long. Germline V gene data show CDR1 as SQVTM and CDR2 as ANQGSEA. As DNA, the CDR3 is TGCAGCGTTGCCCCGGACAGTCAAAACACTGAAGCTTTCTTT. This encodes CSVAPDSQNTEAFF.

This chain links TRBV6-5 with TRBJ1-1; D may be TRBD1 (5 bases). Per germline, CDR1 MNHEY and CDR2 SVGAGI. Trimming removed 5 bases from V and 1 base from J, with 14 bases in between. CDR3 length equals 15 residues. CDR3 residues: CASSPKGTSNTEAFF. As DNA, the CDR3 is TGTGCCAGCAGTCCTAAGGGGACTTCGAACACTGAAGCTTTCTTT.

The genes are TRBV7-8 and TRBJ2-2, with 9 bases lining up with TRBD2. Losses at the gene ends were 3 bases for V and 4 bases for J; bases not matched to a gene: 9. The CDR3 runs 17 residues. Germline V lookup: CDR1 SGHVS, CDR2 FQNEAQ. Written as DNA, the CDR3 is TGTGCCAGCAGCTTCGGTAGCGGGGGAATAGGCACCGGGGAGCTGTTTTTT. Its protein product is CASSFGSGGIGTGELFF.

The chain carries TRBV28 and TRBJ1-1, with 7 bases matching TRBD1. Germline-derived CDR1 and CDR2 are MDHEN and SYDVKM. After removal of 1 base from V and 6 bases from J, the junction contained 8 bases not matched to a gene. The CDR3 totals 15 residues. The DNA of the CDR3 is TGTGCCAGCAGTTTATCTGCGACAGGGCGCTCTGAAGCTTTCTTT. This translates into CASSLSATGRSEAFF.

The CDR3 coding sequence is TGTGCCAGCAGTGAAGCGTCGGCCAGGGGAAATGAGCAGTTCTTC. Amino acid sequence: CASSEASARGNEQFF. The rearrangement links TRBV6-1 to TRBJ2-1; possibly TRBD1 for D (6 bases). V was clipped by 0 bases and J by 7 bases, with 13 bases between them. CDR1 is MNHNS, CDR2 SASEGT, per germline. CDR3 length: 15 amino acids.

The chain has TRBV20-1 and TRBJ2-7, with a possible D match to TRBD1 (5 bases). The CDR3 is 11 amino acids. V lost 7 bases, J lost 0 bases, and 7 bases lay in between. Germline CDR1 DFQATT, CDR2 SNEGSKA (reference sequence). CDR3 bases: TGCAGTGTACAGGACTCCTACGAGCAGTACTTC. Encoded protein: CSVQDSYEQYF.

This chain uses TRBV14 with TRBJ2-7, with TRBD2 as a possible D gene (5 bases). CDR3 size: 15 residues. Germline CDR1 SGHDN, CDR2 FVKESK. V gave up 2 bases and J gave up 6 bases, with 17 bases separating them. CDR3 coding DNA: TGTGCCAGCAGCCAACTGCGGGCAGTTTGGGTCGAGCAGTACTTC. Its protein product is CASSQLRAVWVEQYF.